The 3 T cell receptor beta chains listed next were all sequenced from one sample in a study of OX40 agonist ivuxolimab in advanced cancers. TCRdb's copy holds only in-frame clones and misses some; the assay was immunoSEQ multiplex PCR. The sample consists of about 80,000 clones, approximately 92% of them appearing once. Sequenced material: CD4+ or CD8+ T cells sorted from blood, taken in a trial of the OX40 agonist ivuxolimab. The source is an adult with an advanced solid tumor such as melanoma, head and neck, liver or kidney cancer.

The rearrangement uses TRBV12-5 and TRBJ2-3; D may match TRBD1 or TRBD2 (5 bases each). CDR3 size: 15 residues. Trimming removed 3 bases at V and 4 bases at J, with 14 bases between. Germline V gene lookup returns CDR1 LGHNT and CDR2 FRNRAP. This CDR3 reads CASGLGPTGPDTQYF. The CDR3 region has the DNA TGTGCTAGTGGTTTAGGGCCCACGGGGCCAGATACGCAGTATTTT.

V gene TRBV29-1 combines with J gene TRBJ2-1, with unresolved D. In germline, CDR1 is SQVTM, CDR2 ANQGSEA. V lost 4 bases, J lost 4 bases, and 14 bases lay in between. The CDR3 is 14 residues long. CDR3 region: CSVAEASHYNEQFF. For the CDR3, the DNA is TGCAGCGTTGCCGAGGCGTCCCATTACAATGAGCAGTTCTTC.

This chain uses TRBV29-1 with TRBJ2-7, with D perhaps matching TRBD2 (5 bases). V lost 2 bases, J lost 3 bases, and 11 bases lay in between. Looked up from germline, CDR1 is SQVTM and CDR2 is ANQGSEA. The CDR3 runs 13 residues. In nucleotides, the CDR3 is TGCAGCGTTGAAATCCCCGGACTCTACGAGCAGTACTTC. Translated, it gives CSVEIPGLYEQYF.